Shown below are 3 T cell receptor beta chains from a single sample sequenced in a study of Graves' ophthalmopathy and Graves' hyperthyroidism (dated by TCRdb to 2017 to 2018). TCRdb lists the instrument as Illumina HiSeq 2000. TCR beta CDR3 regions were amplified from RNA transcripts for repertoire sequencing. A first-round RT-PCR used HTBI primers with the Qiagen OneStep RT-PCR kit, followed by a second-round multiplex PCR, size selection and purification. The public reads were reanalyzed by TCRdb: fastp trimming at Q25, MiXCR alignment, in-frame beta chains only. Identical CDR3 protein sequences are pooled into one entry, listed with their most common genes and DNA. The sample includes a few hundred thousand distinct CDR3 sequences, with less than 20% observed a single time. The ten most abundant clones make up roughly 7% of the sample. The specimen sequenced was peripheral blood. The origin of the receptors is a woman younger than 30 with stable Graves' hyperthyroidism. Donor details come from another sample of the same person, matched by shared clones.

There are many counts of this clonotype. CDR3 DNA sequence: TGTGCCAGCAGTTACGCCCCCACTATCCCCAACACTGAAGCTTTCTTT. Its protein product is CASSYAPTIPNTEAFF. The gene calls are TRBV6-2 or TRBV6-3 and TRBJ1-1, with D unresolved. In germline, CDR1 is MNHEY, CDR2 SVGEGT. This CDR3 has 16 residues. The V end was cut by 2 bases, the J end by 2 bases, with 15 bases between.

This clonotype was observed many times. The chain has TRBV15 and TRBJ1-6; TRBD1 might be the D (6 bases). V was pared by 6 bases and J by 3 bases, with 12 bases between. This CDR3 is 15 amino acids long. Germline values: CDR1 LNHNV, CDR2 YYDKDF (reference sequence). The CDR3 coding sequence is TGTGCCACCAGGGGGGCACCGGACTATAATTCACCCCTCCACTTT. Its protein product is CATRGAPDYNSPLHF.

This clonotype was counted at least ten times. The chain combines TRBV7-6 with TRBJ1-5, with 7 bases aligning to TRBD1. The CDR3 spans 13 residues. CDR1 is SGHVS, CDR2 FNYEAQ, per germline. The V segment lost 4 bases and the J segment 8 bases; nucleotides outside the gene matches: 5. The CDR3 reads CASSWGDREPQHF. The CDR3 DNA is TGTGCCAGCAGCTGGGGGGACAGAGAGCCCCAGCATTTT.